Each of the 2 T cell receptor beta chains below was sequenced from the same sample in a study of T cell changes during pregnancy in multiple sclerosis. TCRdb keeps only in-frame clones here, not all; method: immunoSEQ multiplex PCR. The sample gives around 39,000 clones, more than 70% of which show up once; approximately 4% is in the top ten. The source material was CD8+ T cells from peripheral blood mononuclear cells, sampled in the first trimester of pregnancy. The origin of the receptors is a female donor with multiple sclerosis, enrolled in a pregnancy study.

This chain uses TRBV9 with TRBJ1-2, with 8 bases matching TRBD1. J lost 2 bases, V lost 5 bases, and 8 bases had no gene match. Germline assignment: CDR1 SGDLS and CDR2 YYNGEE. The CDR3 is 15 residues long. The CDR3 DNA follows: TGTGCCAGCAGAGACCAGGGGGCCCGCAACTATGGCTACACCTTC. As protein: CASRDQGARNYGYTF.

CDR3 sequence: CASSYGPGDGYTF. CDR3 DNA sequence: TGTGCCAGCAGTTACGGCCCAGGGGATGGCTACACCTTC. The chain joins TRBV6-5 to TRBJ1-2; D is perhaps TRBD1 (6 bases). Germline assignment: CDR1 MNHEY and CDR2 SVGAGI. This CDR3 is built from 13 residues. Deletions cut 2 bases from V and 6 bases from J, with 10 bases between.